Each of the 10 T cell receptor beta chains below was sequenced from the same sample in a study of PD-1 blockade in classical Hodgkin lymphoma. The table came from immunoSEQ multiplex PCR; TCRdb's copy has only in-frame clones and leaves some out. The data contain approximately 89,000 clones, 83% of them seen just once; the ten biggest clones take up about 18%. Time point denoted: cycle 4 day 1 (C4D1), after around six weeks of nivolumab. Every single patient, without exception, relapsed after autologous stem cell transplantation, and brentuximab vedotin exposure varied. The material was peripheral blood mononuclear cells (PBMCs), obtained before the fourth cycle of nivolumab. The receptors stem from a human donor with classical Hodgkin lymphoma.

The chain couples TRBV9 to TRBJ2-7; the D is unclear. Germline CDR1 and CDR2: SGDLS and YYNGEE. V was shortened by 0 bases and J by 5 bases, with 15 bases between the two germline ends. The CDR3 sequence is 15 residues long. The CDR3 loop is CASSVGLRVGNEQYF. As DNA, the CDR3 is TGTGCCAGCAGCGTAGGGCTGAGAGTGGGAAACGAGCAGTACTTC.

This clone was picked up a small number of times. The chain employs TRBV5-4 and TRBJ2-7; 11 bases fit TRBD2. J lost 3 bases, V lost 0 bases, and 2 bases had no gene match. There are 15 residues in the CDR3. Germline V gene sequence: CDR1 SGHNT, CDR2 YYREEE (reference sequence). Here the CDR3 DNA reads TGTGCCAGCAGCTTGGAAGGGACTAGCGGCTACGAGCAGTACTTC. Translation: CASSLEGTSGYEQYF.

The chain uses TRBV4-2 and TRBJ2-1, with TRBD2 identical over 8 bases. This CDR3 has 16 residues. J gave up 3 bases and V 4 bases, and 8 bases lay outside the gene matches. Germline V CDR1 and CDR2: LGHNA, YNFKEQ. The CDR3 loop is CASSPGDSGVYNEQFF. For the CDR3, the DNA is TGTGCCAGCAGCCCCGGGGATAGCGGGGTCTACAATGAGCAGTTCTTC.

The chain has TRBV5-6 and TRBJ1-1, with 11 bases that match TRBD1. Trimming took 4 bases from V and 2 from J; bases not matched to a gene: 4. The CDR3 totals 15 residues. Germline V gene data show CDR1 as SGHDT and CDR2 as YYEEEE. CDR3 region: CASSAGTGGNTEAFF. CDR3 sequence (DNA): TGTGCCAGCAGCGCCGGGACAGGGGGAAACACTGAAGCTTTCTTT.

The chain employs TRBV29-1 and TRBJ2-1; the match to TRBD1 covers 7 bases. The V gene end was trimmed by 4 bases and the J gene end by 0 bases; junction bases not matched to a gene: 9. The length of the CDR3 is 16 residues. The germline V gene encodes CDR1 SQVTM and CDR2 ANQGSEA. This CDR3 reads CSVGDRGGDSYNEQFF. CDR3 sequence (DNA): TGCAGCGTTGGCGATAGAGGGGGCGACTCCTACAATGAGCAGTTCTTC.

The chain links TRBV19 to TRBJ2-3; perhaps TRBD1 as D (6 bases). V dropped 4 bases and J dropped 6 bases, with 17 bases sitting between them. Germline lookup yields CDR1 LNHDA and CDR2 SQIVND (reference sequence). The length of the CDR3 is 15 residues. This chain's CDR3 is CASSSVDSLGDTQYF. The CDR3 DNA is TGTGCCAGTAGTAGCGTGGACAGCCTGGGGGATACGCAGTATTTT.

CDR3 protein: CASSPTGDPYEQYF. As DNA, the CDR3 is TGTGCCAGCAGCCCAACAGGGGACCCCTACGAGCAGTACTTC. This chain links TRBV7-2 with TRBJ2-7; 7 nucleotides line up with TRBD1. Trimming removed 5 bases from V and 2 bases from J; junction bases left unmatched: 6. Germline V gives CDR1 SGHTA, CDR2 FQGNSA. CDR3 size: 14 residues.

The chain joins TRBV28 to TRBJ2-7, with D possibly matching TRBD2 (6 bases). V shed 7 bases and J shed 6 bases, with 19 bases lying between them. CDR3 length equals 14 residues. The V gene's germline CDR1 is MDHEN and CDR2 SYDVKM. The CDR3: CASTINQGLGEQYF. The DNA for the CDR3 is TGTGCCAGCACTATTAACCAGGGACTGGGCGAGCAGTACTTC.

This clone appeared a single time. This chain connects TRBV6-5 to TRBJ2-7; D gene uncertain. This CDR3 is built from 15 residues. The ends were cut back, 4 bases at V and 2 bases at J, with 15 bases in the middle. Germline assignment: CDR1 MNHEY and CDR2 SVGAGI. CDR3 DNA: TGTGCCAGCAGTTTCGGCTGGGGTGACCCCTACGAGCAGTACTTC. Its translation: CASSFGWGDPYEQYF.

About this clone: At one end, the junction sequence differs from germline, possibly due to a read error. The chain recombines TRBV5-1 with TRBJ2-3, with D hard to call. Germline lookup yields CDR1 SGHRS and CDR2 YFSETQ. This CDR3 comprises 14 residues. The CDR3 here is CASSLSQSIDTQYF. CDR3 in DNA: TGCGCCAGCAGCTTATCACAGAGCATAGATACGCAGTATTTT. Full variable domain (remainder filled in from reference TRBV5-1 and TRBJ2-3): KAGVTQTPRYLIKTRGQQVTLSCSPISGHRSVSWYQQTPGQGLQFLFEYFSETQRNKGNFPGRFSGRQFSNSRSEMNVSTLELGDSALYLCASSLSQSIDTQYFGPGTRLTVL.